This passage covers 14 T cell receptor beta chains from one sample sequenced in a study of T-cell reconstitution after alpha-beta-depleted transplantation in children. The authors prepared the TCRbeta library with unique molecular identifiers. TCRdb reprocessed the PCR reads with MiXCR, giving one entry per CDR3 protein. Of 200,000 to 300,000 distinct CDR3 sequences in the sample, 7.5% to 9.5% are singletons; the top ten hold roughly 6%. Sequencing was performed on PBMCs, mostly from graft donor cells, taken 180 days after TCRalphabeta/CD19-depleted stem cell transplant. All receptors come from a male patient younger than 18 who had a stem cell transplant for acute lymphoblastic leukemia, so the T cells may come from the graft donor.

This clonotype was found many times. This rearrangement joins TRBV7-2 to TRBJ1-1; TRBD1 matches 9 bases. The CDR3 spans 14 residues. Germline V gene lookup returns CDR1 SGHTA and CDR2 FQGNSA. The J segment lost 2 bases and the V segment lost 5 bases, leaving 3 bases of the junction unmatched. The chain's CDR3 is CASSPDRGNTEAFF. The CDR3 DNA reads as TGTGCCAGCAGCCCGGACAGGGGAAACACTGAAGCTTTCTTT.

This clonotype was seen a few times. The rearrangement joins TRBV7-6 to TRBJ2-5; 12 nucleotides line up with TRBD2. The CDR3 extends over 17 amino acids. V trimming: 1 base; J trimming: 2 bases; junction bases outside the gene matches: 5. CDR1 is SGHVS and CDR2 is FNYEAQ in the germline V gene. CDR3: CASSLGLAGVSQETQYF. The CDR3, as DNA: TGTGCCAGCAGCTTAGGACTAGCGGGGGTGTCTCAAGAGACCCAGTACTTC.

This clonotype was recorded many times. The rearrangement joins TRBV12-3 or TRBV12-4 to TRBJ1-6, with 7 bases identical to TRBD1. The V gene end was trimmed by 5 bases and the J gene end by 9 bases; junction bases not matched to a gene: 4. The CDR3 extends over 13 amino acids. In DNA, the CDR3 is TGTGCCAGCAGTCCGGACAGGTTTTCACCCCTCCACTTT. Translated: CASSPDRFSPLHF.

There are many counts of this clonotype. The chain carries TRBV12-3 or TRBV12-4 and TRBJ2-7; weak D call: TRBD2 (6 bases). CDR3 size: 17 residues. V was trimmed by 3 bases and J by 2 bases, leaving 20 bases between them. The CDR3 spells CASSFNSVTGEPYEQYF. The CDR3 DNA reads TGTGCCAGCAGTTTCAATTCCGTAACGGGAGAGCCCTACGAGCAGTACTTC.

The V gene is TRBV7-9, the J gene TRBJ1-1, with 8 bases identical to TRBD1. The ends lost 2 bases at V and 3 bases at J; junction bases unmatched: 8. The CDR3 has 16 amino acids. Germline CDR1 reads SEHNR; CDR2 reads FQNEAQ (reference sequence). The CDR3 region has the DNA TGTGCCAGCAGCTTATCGGGGGGCAGGGGGCACACTGAAGCTTTCTTT. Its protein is CASSLSGGRGHTEAFF.

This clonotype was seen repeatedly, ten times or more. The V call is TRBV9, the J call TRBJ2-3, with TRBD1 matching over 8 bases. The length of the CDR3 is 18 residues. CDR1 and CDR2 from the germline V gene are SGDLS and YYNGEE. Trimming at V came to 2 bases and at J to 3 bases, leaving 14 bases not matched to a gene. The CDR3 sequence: CASSVSYRGSLLTDTQYF. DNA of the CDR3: TGTGCCAGCAGCGTCAGCTACAGGGGGTCGCTGTTAACAGATACGCAGTATTTT.

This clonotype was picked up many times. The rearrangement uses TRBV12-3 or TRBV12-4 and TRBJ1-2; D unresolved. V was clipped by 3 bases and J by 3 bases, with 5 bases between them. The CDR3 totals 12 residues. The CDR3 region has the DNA TGTGCCAGCAGTTTTTTACACTATGGCTACACCTTC. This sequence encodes CASSFLHYGYTF.

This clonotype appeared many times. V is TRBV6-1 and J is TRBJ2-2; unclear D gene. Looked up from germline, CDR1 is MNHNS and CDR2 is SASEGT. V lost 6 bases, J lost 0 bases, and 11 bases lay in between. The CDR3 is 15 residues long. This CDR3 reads CASRFRSANTGELFF. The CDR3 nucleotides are TGTGCCAGCAGGTTCAGATCCGCGAACACCGGGGAGCTGTTTTTT.

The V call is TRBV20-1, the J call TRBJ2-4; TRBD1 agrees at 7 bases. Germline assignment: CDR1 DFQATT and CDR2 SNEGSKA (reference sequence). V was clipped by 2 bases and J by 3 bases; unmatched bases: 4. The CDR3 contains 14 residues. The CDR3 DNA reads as TGCAGTGCTAGAAAGGGGGCGAGCAAAAACATTCAGTACTTC. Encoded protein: CSARKGASKNIQYF.

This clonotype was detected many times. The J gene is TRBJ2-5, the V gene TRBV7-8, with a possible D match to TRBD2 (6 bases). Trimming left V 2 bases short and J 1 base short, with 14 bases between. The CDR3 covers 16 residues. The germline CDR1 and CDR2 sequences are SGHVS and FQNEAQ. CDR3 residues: CASSLSLSLAQETQYF. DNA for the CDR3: TGTGCCAGCAGCTTATCCTTATCACTAGCCCAAGAGACCCAGTACTTC.

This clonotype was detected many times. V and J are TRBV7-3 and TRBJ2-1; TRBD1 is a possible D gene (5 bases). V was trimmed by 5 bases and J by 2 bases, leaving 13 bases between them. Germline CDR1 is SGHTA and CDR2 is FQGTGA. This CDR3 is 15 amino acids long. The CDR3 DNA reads TGTGCCAGCAGCCGCGACAGTTCGCCCTACAATGAGCAGTTCTTC. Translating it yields CASSRDSSPYNEQFF.

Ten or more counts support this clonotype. For the CDR3, the DNA is TGCAGTGCTAGAGATAAGCTAGCGCAGTACTTC. Amino acid sequence: CSARDKLAQYF. The rearrangement uses TRBV20-1 and TRBJ2-7; D might be TRBD2 (5 bases). Trimming cost V 0 bases and J 9 bases, with 9 bases left between them. CDR1 is DFQATT, CDR2 SNEGSKA, per germline (reference sequence). This CDR3 spans 11 amino acids.

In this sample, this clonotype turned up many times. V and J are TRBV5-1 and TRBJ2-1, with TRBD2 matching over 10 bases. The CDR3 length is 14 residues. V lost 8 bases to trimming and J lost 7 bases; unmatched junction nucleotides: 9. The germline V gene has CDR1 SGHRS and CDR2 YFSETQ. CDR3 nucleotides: TGCGCCAGGCTGGGGACTAGCGTCAATAATGAGCAGTTCTTC. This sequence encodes CARLGTSVNNEQFF.

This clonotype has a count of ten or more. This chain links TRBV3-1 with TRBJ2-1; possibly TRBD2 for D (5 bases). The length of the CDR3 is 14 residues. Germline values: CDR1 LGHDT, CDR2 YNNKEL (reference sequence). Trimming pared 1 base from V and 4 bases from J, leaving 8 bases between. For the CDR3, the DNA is TGTGCCAGCAGCCAAGGGACTCAATACAATGAGCAGTTCTTC. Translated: CASSQGTQYNEQFF.